One and the same sample provided the 27 T cell receptor beta chains below, sequenced in a study of CD8+ T cells in alopecia areata. Treatment reported: oral pan-JAK inhibitor, 5-10 mg twice daily. Sequencing relied on a cDNA template that was reverse transcribed from extracted RNA. Sequencing was performed with immunoSEQ multiplex PCR; in TCRdb, only in-frame clones are kept and a portion is missing. This table has roughly 200,000 clones, around 58% appearing once. Here the sequenced sample was CD8+ T cells sorted from blood, taken at week 24, from a patient treated with tofacitinib. The origin of the receptors is a human donor with alopecia areata.

V gene TRBV5-6 combines with J gene TRBJ1-2; D is uncertain. The CDR3 spans 15 residues. The V end lost 0 bases, the J end lost 2 bases, and 11 bases lay between the germline ends. Germline loops: CDR1 SGHDT, CDR2 YYEEEE. CDR3 sequence: CASSLVGRYNYGYTF. CDR3 coding DNA: TGTGCCAGCAGCTTGGTCGGACGGTACAACTATGGCTACACCTTC.

The DNA of the CDR3 is TGCGCCAGCAGCCAAGATGTTCGACAGGGTAGGAACTATGGCTACACCTTC. Protein sequence: CASSQDVRQGRNYGYTF. The V gene is TRBV4-1, the J gene TRBJ1-2, with 7 nucleotides matching TRBD1. Germline V gene data show CDR1 as MGHRA and CDR2 as YSYEKL. The CDR3 spans 17 residues. V gave up 0 bases and J gave up 2 bases; unmatched junction bases: 9.

V is TRBV30 and J is TRBJ1-2; D call uncertain. The CDR3 is 13 residues long. Germline V gives CDR1 GTSNPN, CDR2 SVGIG (reference sequence). V was shortened by 4 bases and J by 6 bases, with 15 bases between the two germline ends. CDR3 in DNA: TGTGCCTGGACCCCCGGGCCGTTTGATGGCTACACCTTC. Translation gives CAWTPGPFDGYTF.

The J gene is TRBJ1-2, the V gene TRBV7-9, with 8 bases matching TRBD1. The trim removed 5 bases at V and 4 bases at J, leaving 6 bases unmatched. In germline, CDR1 is SEHNR, CDR2 FQNEAQ (reference sequence). The CDR3 covers 14 residues. The CDR3 region is CASSVQGEVYGYTF. CDR3 bases: TGTGCCAGCAGCGTACAGGGGGAAGTCTATGGCTACACCTTC. Full variable domain (rest looked up from reference TRBV7-9 and TRBJ1-2): DTGVSQNPRHKITKRGQNVTFRCDPISEHNRLYWYRQTLGQGPEFLTYFQNEAQLEKSRLLSDRFSAERPKGSFSTLEIQRTEQGDSAMYLCASSVQGEVYGYTFGSGTRLTVV.

The rearrangement joins TRBV9 to TRBJ2-2; D perhaps matches TRBD2 (6 bases). Between the trimmed V and J ends, which lost 4 bases and 2 bases, there was a span of 9 bases. Germline lookup yields CDR1 SGDLS and CDR2 YYNGEE. The CDR3 has 14 residues. The CDR3 DNA follows: TGTGCCAGCAGCCCGGGACTTAACACCGGGGAGCTGTTTTTT. Translation gives CASSPGLNTGELFF. Full variable domain (outside the CDR3, taken from reference TRBV9 and TRBJ2-2): DSGVTQTPKHLITATGQRVTLRCSPRSGDLSVYWYQQSLDQGLQFLIQYYNGEERAKGNILERFSAQQFPDLHSELNLSSLELGDSALYFCASSPGLNTGELFFGEGSRLTVL.

The CDR3 coding sequence is TGTGCCAGCAGCTCCGGGACAGGGCCGGACAATGAGCAGTTCTTC. Its protein is CASSSGTGPDNEQFF. The V call is TRBV7-9, the J call TRBJ2-1; 9 bases match TRBD1. V trimming: 4 bases; J trimming: 5 bases; junction bases outside the gene matches: 6. The CDR3 spans 15 residues. CDR1 SEHNR and CDR2 FQNEAQ come from the germline V gene (reference sequence). Based on the CDR3 plus reference TRBV7-9 and TRBJ2-1, the full variable domain is DTGVSQNPRHKITKRGQNVTFRCDPISEHNRLYWYRQTLGQGPEFLTYFQNEAQLEKSRLLSDRFSAERPKGSFSTLEIQRTEQGDSAMYLCASSSGTGPDNEQFFGPGTRLTVL.

The genes are TRBV27 and TRBJ1-5; D ambiguous. Trimming removed 6 bases at V and 0 bases at J, with 15 bases between. The germline V gene has CDR1 MNHEY and CDR2 SMNVEV (reference sequence). This CDR3 is built from 16 residues. This chain's CDR3 is CASSPISGFSNQPQHF. In DNA form, the CDR3 reads TGTGCCAGCAGCCCTATTTCGGGATTTAGCAATCAGCCCCAGCATTTT.

This sequence joins TRBV29-1 and TRBJ2-7; TRBD1 agrees at 10 bases. Germline values: CDR1 SQVTM, CDR2 ANQGSEA. The CDR3 is 14 residues long. V shed 6 bases and J 3 bases; nucleotides not matched to a gene: 8. As DNA, the CDR3 is TGCAGCGTCGTACTAGGGGACAGGGGCTACGAGCAGTACTTC. This gives the protein CSVVLGDRGYEQYF.

This clone was recorded once. This chain uses TRBV5-6 with TRBJ1-1, with TRBD1 as a possible D gene (5 bases). Germline V gene data show CDR1 as SGHDT and CDR2 as YYEEEE. V was shortened by 6 bases and J by 0 bases, with 18 bases between the two germline ends. This CDR3 comprises 16 residues. The CDR3 region is CASTWGGLTMNTEAFF. CDR3 sequence (DNA): TGTGCCAGCACATGGGGCGGACTGACCATGAACACTGAAGCTTTCTTT.

The genes are TRBV29-1 and TRBJ2-2, with D perhaps assigned TRBD1 or TRBD2 (5 bases each). CDR1 is SQVTM, CDR2 ANQGSEA, per germline. The CDR3 length is 16 residues. Trimming removed 6 bases at V and 1 base at J, with 18 bases between. The CDR3 DNA reads TGCAGCGTCGAACTAGACAGAAACTGGAACACCGGGGAGCTGTTTTTT. Its translation: CSVELDRNWNTGELFF.

The chain links TRBV18 to TRBJ2-3; D is ambiguous. The CDR3 runs 12 residues. V lost 3 bases and J 6 bases, leaving 7 bases between the germline ends. CDR1 and CDR2 from the germline V gene are KGHSH and LQKENI. Written as DNA, the CDR3 is TGTGCCAGCTCACCCAAGCTGGATACGCAGTATTTT. Amino acid sequence: CASSPKLDTQYF.

This chain connects TRBV21-1 to TRBJ2-5; the table gives TRBD2 as D, unverified against the DNA. TRBV21-1 is a recognized pseudogene. This CDR3 has 14 amino acids. As DNA, the CDR3 is TGTGCCAGCAGCTGGGACTGCTACCAAGAGACCCAGTACTTC. It codes for CASSWDCYQETQYF.

J is TRBJ2-7 and V is TRBV19; D is perhaps TRBD2 (6 bases). The length of the CDR3 is 14 residues. CDR1 LNHDA and CDR2 SQIVND come from the germline V gene (reference sequence). V lost 4 bases, J lost 3 bases, and 13 bases lay in between. CDR3 in amino acids: CASSTSLGGYEQYF. As DNA, the CDR3 is TGTGCCAGTAGTACTTCCCTGGGGGGCTACGAGCAGTACTTC.

The chain recombines TRBV6-5 with TRBJ1-5; D gene unclear. V shed 6 bases and J shed 1 base, with 10 bases lying between them. Germline-derived CDR1 and CDR2 are MNHEY and SVGAGI. The CDR3 runs 14 residues. The CDR3 sequence: CASSPSISNQPQHF. For the CDR3, the DNA is TGTGCCAGCAGCCCGTCTATAAGCAATCAGCCCCAGCATTTT.

The CDR3 region has the DNA TGTGCCAGCAGCTGGACCCCCTCGGAGCAGTACTTC. The encoded protein is CASSWTPSEQYF. The rearrangement links TRBV11-2 to TRBJ2-7; no reliable D call. The CDR3 contains 12 residues. Looked up from germline, CDR1 is SGHAT and CDR2 is FQNNGV. V was cut by 4 bases and J by 7 bases, with 11 bases left in between.

The V and J genes are TRBV13 and TRBJ1-2, with D possibly TRBD1 on 6 matching bases. CDR1 and CDR2 (germline): PRHDT, FYEKMQ (reference sequence). The V end lost 7 bases, the J end lost 1 base, and 10 bases lay between the germline ends. The CDR3 contains 13 residues. CDR3 DNA sequence: TGTGCCAGCAAGGGGGTCGATAACTATGGCTACACCTTC. This sequence encodes CASKGVDNYGYTF.

For this clone: A much larger clone lies one base from this, so it may be a read error. This chain uses TRBV9 with TRBJ2-5, with a weak D call TRBD1 (5 bases). Trimming pared 5 bases from V and 0 bases from J, leaving 8 bases between. CDR1 and CDR2 (germline): SGDLS, YYNGEE. The CDR3 spans 13 residues. The CDR3 loop is CASSDRYQETQYF. CDR3 DNA sequence: TGTGCCAGCAGTGACAGATACCAAGAGACCCAGTACTTC. The full variable domain, with the rest looked up from reference TRBV9 and TRBJ2-5, is DSGVTQTPKHLITATGQRVTLRCSPRSGDLSVYWYQQSLDQGLQFLIQYYNGEERAKGNILERFSAQQFPDLHSELNLSSLELGDSALYFCASSDRYQETQYFGPGTRLLVL.

This clone was observed once. V is TRBV4-1 and J is TRBJ1-2; D not certain. Trimming removed 1 base at V and 7 bases at J, with 19 bases between. The germline CDR1 and CDR2 sequences are MGHRA and YSYEKL. This CDR3 is 16 amino acids long. CDR3 in amino acids: CASSQVGRPGARGYTF. Written as DNA, the CDR3 is TGCGCCAGCAGCCAAGTAGGACGCCCGGGAGCTCGTGGCTACACCTTC.

The V call is TRBV5-4, the J call TRBJ2-2; 9 nucleotides match TRBD2. The CDR3 contains 16 residues. In germline, CDR1 is SGHNT, CDR2 YYREEE (reference sequence). The junction had 3 bases not matched to a gene; V was cut back by 1 base and J by 2 bases. The DNA of the CDR3 is TGTGCCAGCAGCTTGACGCGGGGGGGAAACACCGGGGAGCTGTTTTTT. This sequence encodes CASSLTRGGNTGELFF.

This chain links TRBV9 with TRBJ2-3; 9 nucleotides agree with TRBD1. CDR3 size: 17 residues. After removal of 0 bases from V and 1 base from J, the junction contained 6 bases not matched to a gene. Germline V gives CDR1 SGDLS, CDR2 YYNGEE. The chain's CDR3 is CASSVEPRTGGTDTQYF. In DNA, the CDR3 is TGTGCCAGCAGCGTAGAACCCCGGACAGGGGGCACAGATACGCAGTATTTT.

This clone was observed a handful of times. The chain joins TRBV29-1 to TRBJ1-1; D is unclear. This CDR3 is 11 amino acids long. Between the trimmed V and J ends, which lost 1 base and 8 bases, there was a span of 8 bases. Germline V CDR1 and CDR2: SQVTM, ANQGSEA. The CDR3 loop reads CSVEGQPEAFF. The CDR3 region has the DNA TGCAGCGTTGAAGGGCAGCCCGAAGCTTTCTTT. The entire variable domain, with the rest obtained from reference TRBV29-1 and TRBJ1-1, is as follows: SAVISQKPSRDICQRGTSLTIQCQVDSQVTMMFWYRQQPGQSLTLIATANQGSEATYESGFVIDKFPISRPNLTFSTLTVSNMSPEDSSIYLCSVEGQPEAFFGQGTRLTVV.

This clone has a handful of counts. The chain has TRBV5-1 and TRBJ2-5, with D tentatively TRBD1 (6 bases). Trimming pared 5 bases from V and 2 bases from J, leaving 13 bases between. CDR1 and CDR2 (germline): SGHRS, YFSETQ. This CDR3 contains 14 residues. CDR3 coding DNA: TGCGCCAGCAGTTATGGGACATCACAAGAGACCCAGTACTTC. The encoded protein is CASSYGTSQETQYF. Supplemented by reference TRBV5-1 and TRBJ2-5, the full variable domain reads KAGVTQTPRYLIKTRGQQVTLSCSPISGHRSVSWYQQTPGQGLQFLFEYFSETQRNKGNFPGRFSGRQFSNSRSEMNVSTLELGDSALYLCASSYGTSQETQYFGPGTRLLVL.

This clone was seen a few times. The chain uses TRBV30 and TRBJ2-2, with no clear D. The germline V gene encodes CDR1 GTSNPN and CDR2 SVGIG (reference sequence). This CDR3 has 13 amino acids. The germline V and J ends were trimmed by 5 bases and 2 bases, with 9 bases remaining between them. CDR3 nucleotide sequence: TGTGCCTGGGGGTCCCCAAACACCGGGGAGCTGTTTTTT. Its translation is CAWGSPNTGELFF.

The chain links TRBV6-1 to TRBJ2-7; 7 positions match TRBD1. Germline V gene lookup returns CDR1 MNHNS and CDR2 SASEGT. The length of the CDR3 is 14 residues. The V segment lost 6 bases and the J segment 3 bases; nucleotides outside the gene matches: 8. The DNA of the CDR3 is TGTGCCAGCAGCAGTAGGGACAGAAACTACGAGCAGTACTTC. Translation: CASSSRDRNYEQYF.

This clone was observed a handful of times. This chain links TRBV19 with TRBJ2-3; TRBD2 might be the D (6 bases). V was trimmed by 3 bases and J by 7 bases, leaving 17 bases between them. The germline gives CDR1 LNHDA, CDR2 SQIVND (reference sequence). CDR3 size: 15 residues. In nucleotides, the CDR3 is TGTGCCAGTAGTATCCGGCCGGAGGGTGTAAATACGCAGTATTTT. It yields the protein CASSIRPEGVNTQYF.

CDR3 amino acids: CSATRTSGGLYQETQYF. The DNA of the CDR3 is TGCAGCGCCACACGGACTAGCGGGGGGTTGTACCAAGAGACCCAGTACTTC. The chain couples TRBV29-1 to TRBJ2-5; 14 nucleotides line up with TRBD2. Germline V gene data show CDR1 as SQVTM and CDR2 as ANQGSEA. The CDR3 totals 17 residues. Germline trimming cut 7 bases from V and 0 bases from J; bases unmatched to any gene: 10.

This CDR3 is CATSKGPSGSPLHF. The CDR3 nucleotides are TGTGCCACCAGCAAAGGTCCTTCGGGTTCACCCCTCCACTTT. The chain employs TRBV15 and TRBJ1-6; no clear D. This CDR3 is built from 14 residues. Germline CDR1 is LNHNV and CDR2 is YYDKDF (reference sequence). With 4 bases removed from V and 9 bases from J, the gap between germline ends came to 13 bases.